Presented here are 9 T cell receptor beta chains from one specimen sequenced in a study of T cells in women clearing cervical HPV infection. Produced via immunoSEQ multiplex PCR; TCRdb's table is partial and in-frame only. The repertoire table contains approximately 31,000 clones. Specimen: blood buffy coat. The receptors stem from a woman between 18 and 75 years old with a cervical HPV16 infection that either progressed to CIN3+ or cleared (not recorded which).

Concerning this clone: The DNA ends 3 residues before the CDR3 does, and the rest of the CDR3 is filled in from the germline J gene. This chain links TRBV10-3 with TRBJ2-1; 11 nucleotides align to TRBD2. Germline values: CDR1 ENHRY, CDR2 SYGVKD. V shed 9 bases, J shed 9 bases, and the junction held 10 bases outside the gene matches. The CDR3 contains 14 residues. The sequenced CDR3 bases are TGTGCCATTAAAACTAGCGGGGGAAGGGGTGAG. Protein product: CAIKTSGGRGE. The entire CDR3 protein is CAIKTSGGRGEQFF.

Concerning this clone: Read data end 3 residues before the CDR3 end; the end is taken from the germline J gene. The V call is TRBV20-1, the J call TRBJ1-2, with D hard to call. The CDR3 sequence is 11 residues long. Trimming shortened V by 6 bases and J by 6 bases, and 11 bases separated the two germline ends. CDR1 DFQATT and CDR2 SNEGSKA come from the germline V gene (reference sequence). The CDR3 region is CSAPAIHGYTF. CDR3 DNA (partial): TGCAGTGCACCAGCGATTCATGGC.

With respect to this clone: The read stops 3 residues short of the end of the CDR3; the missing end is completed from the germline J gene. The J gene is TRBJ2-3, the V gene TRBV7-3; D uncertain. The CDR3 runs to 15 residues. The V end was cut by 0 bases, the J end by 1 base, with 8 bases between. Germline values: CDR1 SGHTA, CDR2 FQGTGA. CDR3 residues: CASSLTLTGTDTQYF. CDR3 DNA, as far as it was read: TGTGCCAGCAGCTTAACGCTGACTGGCACAGATACG.

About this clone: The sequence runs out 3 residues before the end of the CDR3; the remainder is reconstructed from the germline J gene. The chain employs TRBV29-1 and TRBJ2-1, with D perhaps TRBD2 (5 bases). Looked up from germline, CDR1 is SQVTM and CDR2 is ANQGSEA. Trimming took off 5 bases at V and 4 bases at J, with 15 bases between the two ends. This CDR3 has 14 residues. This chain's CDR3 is CSVSRAGFYNEQFF. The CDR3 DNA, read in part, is TGCAGCGTTAGTAGGGCGGGTTTTTACAATGAG.

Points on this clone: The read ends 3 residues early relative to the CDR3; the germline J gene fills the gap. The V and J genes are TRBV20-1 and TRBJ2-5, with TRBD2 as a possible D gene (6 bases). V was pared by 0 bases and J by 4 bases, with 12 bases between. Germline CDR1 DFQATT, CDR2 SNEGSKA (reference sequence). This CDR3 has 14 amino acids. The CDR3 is CSARDPEGLETQYF. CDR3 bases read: TGCAGTGCTAGAGACCCGGAGGGGCTAGAGACC.

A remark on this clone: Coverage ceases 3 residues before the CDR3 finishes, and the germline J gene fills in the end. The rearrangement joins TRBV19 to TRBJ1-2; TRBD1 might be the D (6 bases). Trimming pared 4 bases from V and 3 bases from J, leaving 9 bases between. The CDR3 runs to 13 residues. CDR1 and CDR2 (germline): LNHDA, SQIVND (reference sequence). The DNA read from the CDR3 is TGTGCCAGTAGTAAACAGGGCGACTATGGC. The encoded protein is CASSKQGDYG. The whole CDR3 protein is CASSKQGDYGYTF.

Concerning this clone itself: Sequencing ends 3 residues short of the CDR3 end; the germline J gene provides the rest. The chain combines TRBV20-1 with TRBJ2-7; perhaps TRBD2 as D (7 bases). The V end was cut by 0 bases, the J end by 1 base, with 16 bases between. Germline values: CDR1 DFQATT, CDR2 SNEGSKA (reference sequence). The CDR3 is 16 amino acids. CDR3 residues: CSARDTGGAKSYEQYF. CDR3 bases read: TGCAGTGCTAGAGATACTGGGGGGGCGAAGTCCTACGAG.

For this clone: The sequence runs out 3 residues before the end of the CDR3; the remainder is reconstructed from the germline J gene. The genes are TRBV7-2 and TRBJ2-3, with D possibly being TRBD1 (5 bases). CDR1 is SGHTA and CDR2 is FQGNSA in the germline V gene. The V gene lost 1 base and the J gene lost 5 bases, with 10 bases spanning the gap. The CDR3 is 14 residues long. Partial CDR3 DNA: TGTGCCAGCAGCTTAGGGCTAGGGGTAGATACG. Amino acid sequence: CASSLGLGVDT. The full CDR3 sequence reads CASSLGLGVDTQYF.

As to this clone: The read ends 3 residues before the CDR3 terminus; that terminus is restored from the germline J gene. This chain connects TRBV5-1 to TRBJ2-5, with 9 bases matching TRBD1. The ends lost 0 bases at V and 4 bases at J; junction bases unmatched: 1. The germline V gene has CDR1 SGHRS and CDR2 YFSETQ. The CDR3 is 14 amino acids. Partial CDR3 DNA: TGCGCCAGCAGCTTGGCGGGACAGGGAGAGACC. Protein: CASSLAGQGET. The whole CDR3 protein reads CASSLAGQGETQYF.